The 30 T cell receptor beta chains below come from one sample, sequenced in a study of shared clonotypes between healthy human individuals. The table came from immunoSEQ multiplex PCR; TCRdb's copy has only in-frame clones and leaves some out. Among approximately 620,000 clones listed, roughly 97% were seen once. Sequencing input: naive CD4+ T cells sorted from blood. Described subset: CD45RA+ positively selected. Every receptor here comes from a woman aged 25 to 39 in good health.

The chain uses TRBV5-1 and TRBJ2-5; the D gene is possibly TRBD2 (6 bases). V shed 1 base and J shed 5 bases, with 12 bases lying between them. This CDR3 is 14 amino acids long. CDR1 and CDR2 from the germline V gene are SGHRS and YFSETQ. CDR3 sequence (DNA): TGCGCCAGCAGCTTGCCGGGAGTGATGGAGACCCAGTACTTC. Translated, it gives CASSLPGVMETQYF. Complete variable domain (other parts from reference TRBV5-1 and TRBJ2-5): KAGVTQTPRYLIKTRGQQVTLSCSPISGHRSVSWYQQTPGQGLQFLFEYFSETQRNKGNFPGRFSGRQFSNSRSEMNVSTLELGDSALYLCASSLPGVMETQYFGPGTRLLVL.

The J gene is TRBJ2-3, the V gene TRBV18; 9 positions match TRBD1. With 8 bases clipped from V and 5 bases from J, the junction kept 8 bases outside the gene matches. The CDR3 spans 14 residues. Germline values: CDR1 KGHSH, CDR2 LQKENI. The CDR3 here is CASAGQGEGDTQYF. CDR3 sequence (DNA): TGTGCCAGCGCGGGACAGGGTGAGGGAGATACGCAGTATTTT.

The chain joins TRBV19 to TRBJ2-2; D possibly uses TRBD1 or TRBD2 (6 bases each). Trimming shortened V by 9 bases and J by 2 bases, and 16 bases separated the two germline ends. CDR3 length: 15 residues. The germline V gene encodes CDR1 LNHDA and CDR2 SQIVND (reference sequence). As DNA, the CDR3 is TGTGCCAGCCGAAAAGGGGGGACAAACACCGGGGAGCTGTTTTTT. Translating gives CASRKGGTNTGELFF.

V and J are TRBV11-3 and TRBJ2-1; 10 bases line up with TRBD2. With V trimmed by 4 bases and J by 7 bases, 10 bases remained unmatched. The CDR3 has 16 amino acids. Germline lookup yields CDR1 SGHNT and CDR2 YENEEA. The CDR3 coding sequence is TGTGCCAGCAGCTCCGGGGCTAGCGGGAGTAATAATGAGCAGTTCTTC. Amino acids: CASSSGASGSNNEQFF.

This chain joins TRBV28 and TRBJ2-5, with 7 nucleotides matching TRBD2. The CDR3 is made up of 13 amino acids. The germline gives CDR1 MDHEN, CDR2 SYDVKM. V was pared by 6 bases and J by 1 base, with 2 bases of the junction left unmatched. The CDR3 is CASRGTTQETQYF. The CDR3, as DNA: TGTGCCAGCAGAGGGACTACCCAAGAGACCCAGTACTTC.

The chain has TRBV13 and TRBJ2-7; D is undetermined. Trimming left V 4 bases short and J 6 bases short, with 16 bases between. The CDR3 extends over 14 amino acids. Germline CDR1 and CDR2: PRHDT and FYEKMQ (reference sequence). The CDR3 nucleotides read TGTGCCAGCAGCTCCTCTCCCTTTAATGGCGAGCAGTACTTC. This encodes CASSSSPFNGEQYF.

DNA of the CDR3: TGTGCCAGCAGTCCGACAGGGAGGACCTATGGCTACACCTTC. Amino acid sequence: CASSPTGRTYGYTF. The chain links TRBV6-5 to TRBJ1-2, with 7 bases that match TRBD1. Trimming cost V 5 bases and J 4 bases; bases outside gene matches: 7. From germline, CDR1 is MNHEY and CDR2 SVGAGI. The CDR3 covers 14 residues.

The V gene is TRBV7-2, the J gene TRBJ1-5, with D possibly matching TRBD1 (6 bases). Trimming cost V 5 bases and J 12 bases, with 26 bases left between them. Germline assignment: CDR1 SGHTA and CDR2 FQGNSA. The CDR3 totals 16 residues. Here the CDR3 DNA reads TGTGCCAGCAGCCTTATTTGGGGTGACAGCCAACAGGGCCAGCATTTT. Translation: CASSLIWGDSQQGQHF.

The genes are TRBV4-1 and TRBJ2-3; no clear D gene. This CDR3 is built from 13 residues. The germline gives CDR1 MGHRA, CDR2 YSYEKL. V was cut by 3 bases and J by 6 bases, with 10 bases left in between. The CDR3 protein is CASSQAVTDTQYF. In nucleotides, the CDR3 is TGCGCCAGCAGCCAGGCTGTAACGGATACGCAGTATTTT.

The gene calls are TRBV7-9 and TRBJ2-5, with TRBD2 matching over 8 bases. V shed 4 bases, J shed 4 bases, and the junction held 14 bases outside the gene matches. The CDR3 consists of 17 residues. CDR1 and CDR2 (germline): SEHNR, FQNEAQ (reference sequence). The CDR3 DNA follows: TGTGCCAGCAGCTATCCTCGGCGGGGGGAAAGTGGAGAGACCCAGTACTTC. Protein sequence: CASSYPRRGESGETQYF.

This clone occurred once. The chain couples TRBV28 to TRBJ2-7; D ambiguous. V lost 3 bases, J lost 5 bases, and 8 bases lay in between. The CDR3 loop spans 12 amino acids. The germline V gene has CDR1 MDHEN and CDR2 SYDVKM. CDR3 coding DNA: TGTGCCAGCAGTTTTAAAGGGCACGAGCAGTACTTC. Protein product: CASSFKGHEQYF.

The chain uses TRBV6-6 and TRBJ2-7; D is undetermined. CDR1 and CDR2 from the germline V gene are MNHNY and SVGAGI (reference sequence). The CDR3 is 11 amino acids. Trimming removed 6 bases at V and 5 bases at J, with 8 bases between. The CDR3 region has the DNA TGTGCCAGCAGAGGCTGGAACGAGCAGTACTTC. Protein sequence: CASRGWNEQYF.

The DNA of the CDR3 is TGCGCCAGCAGCTTGGAATTGGAAGGCATTCAGTACTTC. Residues: CASSLELEGIQYF. The J gene is TRBJ2-4, the V gene TRBV5-1; D is unresolved. The CDR3 totals 13 residues. Trimming pared 0 bases from V and 9 bases from J, leaving 10 bases between. Germline V gene data show CDR1 as SGHRS and CDR2 as YFSETQ. Full variable domain (remainder filled in from reference TRBV5-1 and TRBJ2-4): KAGVTQTPRYLIKTRGQQVTLSCSPISGHRSVSWYQQTPGQGLQFLFEYFSETQRNKGNFPGRFSGRQFSNSRSEMNVSTLELGDSALYLCASSLELEGIQYFGAGTRLSVL.

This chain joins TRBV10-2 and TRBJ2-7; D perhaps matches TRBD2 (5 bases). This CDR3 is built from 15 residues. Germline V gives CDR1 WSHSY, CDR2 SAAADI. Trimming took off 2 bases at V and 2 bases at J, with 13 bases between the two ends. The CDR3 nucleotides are TGCGCCAGCAGTGAGCACAGACTAACCACCTACGAGCAGTACTTC. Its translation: CASSEHRLTTYEQYF.

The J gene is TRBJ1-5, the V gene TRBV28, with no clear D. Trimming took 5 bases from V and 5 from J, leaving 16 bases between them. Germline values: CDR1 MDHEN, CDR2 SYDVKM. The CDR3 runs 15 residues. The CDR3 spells CASSGLVMRDQPQHF. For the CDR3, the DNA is TGTGCCAGCAGTGGTCTAGTTATGAGGGATCAGCCCCAGCATTTT.

As DNA, the CDR3 is TGTGCCAGATCCACCGGGACAGGACAAGAGACCCAGTACTTC. Its protein product is CARSTGTGQETQYF. V gene TRBV2 combines with J gene TRBJ2-5; 8 bases match TRBD1. Germline values: CDR1 SNHLY, CDR2 FYNNEI. The CDR3 runs to 14 residues. Unmatched junction bases numbered 8, after V lost 9 bases and J lost 2 bases. The variable domain in full, completed from reference TRBV2 and TRBJ2-5, reads EPEVTQTPSHQVTQMGQEVILRCVPISNHLYFYWYRQILGQKVEFLVSFYNNEISEKSEIFDDQFSVERPDGSNFTLKIRSTKLEDSAMYFCARSTGTGQETQYFGPGTRLLVL.

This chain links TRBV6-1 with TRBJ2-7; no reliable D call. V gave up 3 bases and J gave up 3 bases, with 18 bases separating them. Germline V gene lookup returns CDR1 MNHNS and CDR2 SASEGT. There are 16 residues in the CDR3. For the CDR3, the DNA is TGTGCCAGCAGTGAGTCTTTCCCGTCGCTCGGCTACGAGCAGTACTTC. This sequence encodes CASSESFPSLGYEQYF.

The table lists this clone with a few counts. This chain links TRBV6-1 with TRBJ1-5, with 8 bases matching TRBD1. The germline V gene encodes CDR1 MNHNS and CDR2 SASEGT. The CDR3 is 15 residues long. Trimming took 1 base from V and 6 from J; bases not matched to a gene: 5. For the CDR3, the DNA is TGTGCCAGCAGTGAAGATAAGACAGGGGTTCAGCCCCAGCATTTT. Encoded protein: CASSEDKTGVQPQHF.

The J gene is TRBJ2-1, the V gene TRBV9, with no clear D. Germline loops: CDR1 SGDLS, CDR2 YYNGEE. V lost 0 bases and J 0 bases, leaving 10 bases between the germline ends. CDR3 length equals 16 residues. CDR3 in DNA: TGTGCCAGCAGCGTAGAGGCAAGGAGCTCCTACAATGAGCAGTTCTTC. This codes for CASSVEARSSYNEQFF.

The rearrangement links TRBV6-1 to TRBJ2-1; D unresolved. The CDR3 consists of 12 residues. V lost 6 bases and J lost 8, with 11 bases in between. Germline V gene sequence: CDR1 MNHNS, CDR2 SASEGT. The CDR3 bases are TGTGCCAGCAGACCTAATAACCATGAGCAGTTCTTC. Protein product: CASRPNNHEQFF.

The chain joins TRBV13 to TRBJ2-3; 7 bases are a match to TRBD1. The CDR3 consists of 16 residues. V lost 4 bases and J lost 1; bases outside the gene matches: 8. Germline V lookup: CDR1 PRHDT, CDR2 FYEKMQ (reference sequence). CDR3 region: CASSSVDRAGTDTQYF. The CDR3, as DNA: TGTGCCAGCAGCTCCGTTGACAGGGCGGGCACAGATACGCAGTATTTT.

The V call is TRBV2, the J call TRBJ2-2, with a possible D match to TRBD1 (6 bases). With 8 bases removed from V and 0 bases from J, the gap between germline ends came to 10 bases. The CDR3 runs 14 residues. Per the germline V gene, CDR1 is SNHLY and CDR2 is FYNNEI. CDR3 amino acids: CASGGAANTGELFF. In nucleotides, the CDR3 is TGTGCCAGCGGGGGCGCCGCGAACACCGGGGAGCTGTTTTTT. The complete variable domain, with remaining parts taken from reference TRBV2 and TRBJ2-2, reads EPEVTQTPSHQVTQMGQEVILRCVPISNHLYFYWYRQILGQKVEFLVSFYNNEISEKSEIFDDQFSVERPDGSNFTLKIRSTKLEDSAMYFCASGGAANTGELFFGEGSRLTVL.

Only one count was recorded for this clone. Written as DNA, the CDR3 is TGTGCCAGCAGCCTTTCGGCAGTAACGATTTGGGAGGGGTACAATGAGCAGTTCTTC. It codes for CASSLSAVTIWEGYNEQFF. V usage is TRBV4-2 and J usage is TRBJ2-1, with 7 bases identical to TRBD2. This CDR3 region has 19 residues. Germline CDR1 is LGHNA and CDR2 is YNFKEQ. The V segment lost 4 bases and the J segment 4 bases; nucleotides outside the gene matches: 19.

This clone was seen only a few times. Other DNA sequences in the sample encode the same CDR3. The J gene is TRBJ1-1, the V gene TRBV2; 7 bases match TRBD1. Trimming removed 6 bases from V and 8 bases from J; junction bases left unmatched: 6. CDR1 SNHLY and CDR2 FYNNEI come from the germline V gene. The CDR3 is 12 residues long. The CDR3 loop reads CASRSGQVEAFF. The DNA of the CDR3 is TGTGCCAGCAGATCCGGACAGGTCGAAGCTTTCTTT.

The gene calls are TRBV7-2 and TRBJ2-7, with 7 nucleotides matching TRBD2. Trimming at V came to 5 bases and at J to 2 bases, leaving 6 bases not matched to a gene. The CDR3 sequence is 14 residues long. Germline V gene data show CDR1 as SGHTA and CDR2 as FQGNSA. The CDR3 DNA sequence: TGTGCCAGCAGCGCGGGAGCGGGAACCTACGAGCAGTACTTC. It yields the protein CASSAGAGTYEQYF.

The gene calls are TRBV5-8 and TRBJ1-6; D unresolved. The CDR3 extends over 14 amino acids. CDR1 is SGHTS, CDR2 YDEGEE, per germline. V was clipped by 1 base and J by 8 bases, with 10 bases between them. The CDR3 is CASSLPGDYSPLHF. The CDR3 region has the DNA TGTGCCAGCAGCTTGCCGGGCGATTATTCACCCCTCCACTTT. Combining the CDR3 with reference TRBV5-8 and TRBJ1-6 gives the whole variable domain EAGVTQSPTHLIKTRGQQATLRCSPISGHTSVYWYQQALGLGLQFLLWYDEGEERNRGNFPPRFSGRQFPNYSSELNVNALELEDSALYLCASSLPGDYSPLHFGNGTRLTVT.

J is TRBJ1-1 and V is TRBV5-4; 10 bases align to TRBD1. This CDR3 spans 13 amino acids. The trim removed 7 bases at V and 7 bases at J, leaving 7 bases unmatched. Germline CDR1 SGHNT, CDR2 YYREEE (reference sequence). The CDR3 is CASRPGTGDEAFF. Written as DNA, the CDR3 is TGTGCCAGCCGTCCCGGGACAGGGGATGAAGCTTTCTTT.

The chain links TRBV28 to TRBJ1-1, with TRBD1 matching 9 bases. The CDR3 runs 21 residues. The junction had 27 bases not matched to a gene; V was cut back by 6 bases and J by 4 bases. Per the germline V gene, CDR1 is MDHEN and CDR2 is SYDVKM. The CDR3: CASSYVQDRGPGVYWGTEAFF. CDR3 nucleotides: TGTGCCAGCAGCTACGTTCAGGACAGGGGACCCGGTGTCTACTGGGGCACTGAAGCTTTCTTT.

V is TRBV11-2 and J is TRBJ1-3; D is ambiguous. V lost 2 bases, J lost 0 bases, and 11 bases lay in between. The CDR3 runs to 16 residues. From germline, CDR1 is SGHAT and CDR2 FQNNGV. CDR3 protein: CASSLTPKSSGNTIYF. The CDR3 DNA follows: TGTGCCAGCAGCTTAACCCCGAAGAGCTCTGGAAACACCATATATTTT.

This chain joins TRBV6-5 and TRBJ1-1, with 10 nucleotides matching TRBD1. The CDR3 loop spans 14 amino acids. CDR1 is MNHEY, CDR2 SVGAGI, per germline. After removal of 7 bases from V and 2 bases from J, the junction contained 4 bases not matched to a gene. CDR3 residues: CASKRDRGNTEAFF. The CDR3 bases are TGTGCCAGCAAGCGGGACAGGGGCAACACTGAAGCTTTCTTT.